A single sample gave rise to the 24 T cell receptor beta chains below, sequenced in a study of radiotherapy plus CTLA-4 blockade in lung cancer. TCRdb keeps only in-frame clones here, not all; method: immunoSEQ multiplex PCR. This repertoire shows 85,000 to 100,000 clones, 70% to 90% found once; its top ten account for 16%. The sequencing used peripheral blood, collected from a patient treated with radiotherapy plus ipilimumab. The receptors originated from a human donor with non-small cell lung cancer that progressed on radiotherapy plus ipilimumab.

This sequence joins TRBV7-8 and TRBJ2-2; TRBD2 agrees at 8 bases. Germline loops: CDR1 SGHVS, CDR2 FQNEAQ. V lost 5 bases to trimming and J lost 4 bases; unmatched junction nucleotides: 12. This CDR3 comprises 17 residues. The CDR3 region has the DNA TGTGCCAGCAGCCTTGCCTTGGCTAGCGGGCCCACCGGGGAGCTGTTTTTT. It translates to CASSLALASGPTGELFF.

This clone was seen just once. The V gene is TRBV10-2, the J gene TRBJ1-1; a possible D gene is TRBD1 (5 bases). Germline assignment: CDR1 WSHSY and CDR2 SAAADI. This CDR3 spans 13 amino acids. Trimming took off 7 bases at V and 0 bases at J, with 9 bases between the two ends. CDR3 DNA: TGCGCCAGCACTGACAGTATGAACACTGAAGCTTTCTTT. Its translation: CASTDSMNTEAFF.

The V call is TRBV19, the J call TRBJ2-7; 12 nucleotides match TRBD1. The CDR3 covers 14 residues. With 6 bases clipped from V and 4 bases from J, the junction kept 4 bases outside the gene matches. Per germline, CDR1 LNHDA and CDR2 SQIVND (reference sequence). The CDR3 protein is CASSRDRGQYEQYF. CDR3 nucleotide sequence: TGTGCCAGTAGCCGGGACAGGGGGCAATACGAGCAGTACTTC.

The V call is TRBV2, the J call TRBJ1-2; D perhaps matches TRBD1 (6 bases). This CDR3 region has 16 residues. CDR1 and CDR2 from the germline V gene are SNHLY and FYNNEI. V dropped 2 bases and J dropped 0 bases, with 13 bases sitting between them. This CDR3 reads CASSERGIVANYGYTF. The CDR3 region has the DNA TGTGCCAGCAGTGAAAGGGGGATAGTAGCTAACTATGGCTACACCTTC.

The chain is built from TRBV6-4 and TRBJ2-2; D remains unclear. The CDR3 totals 14 residues. Looked up from germline, CDR1 is MRHNA and CDR2 is SNTAGT. V gave up 7 bases and J gave up 7 bases, with 16 bases separating them. The CDR3 spells CASKLTWADGELFF. In DNA form, the CDR3 reads TGTGCCAGCAAACTCACATGGGCGGACGGGGAGCTGTTTTTT.

This chain joins TRBV4-3 and TRBJ1-1, with a possible D match to TRBD1 (6 bases). The CDR3 totals 16 residues. The V end was cut by 4 bases, the J end by 0 bases, with 15 bases between. Germline CDR1 LGHNA, CDR2 YSLEER. CDR3 in DNA: TGCGCCAGCAGCCTACTAAGTTGGGGGCTGAACACTGAAGCTTTCTTT. Amino acids: CASSLLSWGLNTEAFF.

This rearrangement joins TRBV5-1 to TRBJ2-5; 10 bases are shared with TRBD1. CDR1 SGHRS and CDR2 YFSETQ come from the germline V gene. CDR3 length: 16 amino acids. Trimming removed 3 bases from V and 2 bases from J; junction bases left unmatched: 7. The CDR3 spells CASSSPGTGVQETQYF. The DNA of the CDR3 is TGCGCCAGCAGCTCCCCCGGGACAGGGGTGCAAGAGACCCAGTACTTC. The whole variable domain, remainder taken from reference TRBV5-1 and TRBJ2-5, is KAGVTQTPRYLIKTRGQQVTLSCSPISGHRSVSWYQQTPGQGLQFLFEYFSETQRNKGNFPGRFSGRQFSNSRSEMNVSTLELGDSALYLCASSSPGTGVQETQYFGPGTRLLVL.

This chain connects TRBV5-1 to TRBJ2-2; D gene uncertain. Trimming took off 0 bases at V and 2 bases at J, with 5 bases between the two ends. Looked up from germline, CDR1 is SGHRS and CDR2 is YFSETQ. The CDR3 is 14 amino acids. CDR3 amino acids: CASSLEGNTGELFF. The CDR3 DNA sequence: TGCGCCAGCAGCTTGGAGGGAAACACCGGGGAGCTGTTTTTT.

Comment on this clone: The conserved closing phenylalanine or tryptophan is absent in this CDR3, likely reflecting a read error. The DNA is left out, because the CDR3 cannot be placed on it with certainty; the CDR3 is given as TCRdb lists it. The CDR3 protein is CAWGTGRPIL. The genes are TRBV30 and TRBJ2-7; TRBD1 is taken as the D call from the table, unchecked against the DNA. The CDR3 numbers 10 amino acids, ends counted. The germline gives CDR1 GTSNPN, CDR2 SVGIG (reference sequence).

The sample holds one count of this clone. The V gene is TRBV4-3, the J gene TRBJ1-1; D is uncertain. CDR1 LGHNA and CDR2 YSLEER come from the germline V gene. This CDR3 is built from 16 residues. Trimming pared 0 bases from V and 1 base from J, leaving 12 bases between. CDR3 protein: CASSQDQRIPNTEAFF. In DNA form, the CDR3 reads TGCGCCAGCAGCCAAGATCAGCGGATTCCGAACACTGAAGCTTTCTTT.

V usage is TRBV4-2 and J usage is TRBJ2-7; D is undetermined. The CDR3 is made up of 16 amino acids. The germline V and J ends were trimmed by 1 base and 2 bases, with 15 bases remaining between them. Germline V gene sequence: CDR1 LGHNA, CDR2 YNFKEQ. The CDR3: CASSQGPDDTPYEQYF. In nucleotides, the CDR3 is TGTGCCAGCAGCCAAGGACCCGACGACACCCCCTACGAGCAGTACTTC.

This sequence joins TRBV30 and TRBJ2-7; 9 bases are a match to TRBD1. The V segment lost 0 bases and the J segment 6 bases; nucleotides outside the gene matches: 3. This CDR3 has 13 amino acids. Germline-derived CDR1 and CDR2 are GTSNPN and SVGIG (reference sequence). For the CDR3, the DNA is TGTGCCTGGAGTGTACAGGGGGCGCTCGAGCAGTACTTC. Translation: CAWSVQGALEQYF.

This clone has just one count. V usage is TRBV7-6 and J usage is TRBJ2-3; D is possibly TRBD2 (6 bases). The CDR3 has 17 amino acids. Germline CDR1 and CDR2: SGHVS and FNYEAQ. V was cut by 2 bases and J by 6 bases, with 21 bases left in between. The CDR3 region has the DNA TGTGCCAGCAGCTTAAACTCGGGGGTCCTATACGTTGATACGCAGTATTTT. Translating it yields CASSLNSGVLYVDTQYF.

The chain uses TRBV5-6 and TRBJ2-1, with D possibly being TRBD1 (6 bases). Trimming took off 0 bases at V and 5 bases at J, with 9 bases between the two ends. In germline, CDR1 is SGHDT, CDR2 YYEEEE. The CDR3 runs to 14 residues. CDR3 region: CASSLGGPHNEQFF. The DNA for the CDR3 is TGTGCCAGCAGCTTGGGGGGGCCGCACAATGAGCAGTTCTTC.

This clone was picked up a small number of times. The chain couples TRBV10-3 to TRBJ2-2; D not certain. V lost 10 bases to trimming and J lost 6 bases, with 12 bases between them. The CDR3 totals 12 residues. CDR1 and CDR2 (germline): ENHRY, SYGVKD. CDR3 sequence (DNA): TGTGCCACTGCTTCCCTAGCCGGGGAGCTGTTTTTT. Protein: CATASLAGELFF.

The V gene is TRBV19, the J gene TRBJ2-6; D gene uncertain. V gave up 5 bases and J gave up 2 bases, with 1 base separating them. Germline V CDR1 and CDR2: LNHDA, SQIVND (reference sequence). The CDR3 sequence is 12 residues long. The CDR3 bases are TGTGCCAGTAGTGCTGGGGCCAACGTCCTGACTTTC. This encodes CASSAGANVLTF.

This CDR3 is CASSDNRDNQPQHF. CDR3 sequence (DNA): TGTGCCAGCAGCGACAACAGGGACAATCAGCCCCAGCATTTT. The chain has TRBV2 and TRBJ1-5; D is possibly TRBD1 (6 bases). Germline V gene sequence: CDR1 SNHLY, CDR2 FYNNEI. Trimming pared 6 bases from V and 3 bases from J, leaving 12 bases between. This CDR3 spans 14 amino acids.

This chain links TRBV19 with TRBJ1-5; 9 nucleotides match TRBD1. The CDR3 loop spans 15 amino acids. Losses at the gene ends were 6 bases for V and 7 bases for J; bases not matched to a gene: 10. Per germline, CDR1 LNHDA and CDR2 SQIVND (reference sequence). The CDR3 bases are TGTGCCAGTAGCGCTGGGACAGGGAGAGGCCAGCCCCAGCATTTT. It is translated as CASSAGTGRGQPQHF.

V usage is TRBV6-5 and J usage is TRBJ1-1, with D perhaps matching TRBD1 (5 bases). The CDR3 totals 13 residues. With 4 bases removed from V and 4 bases from J, the gap between germline ends came to 10 bases. Germline CDR1 MNHEY, CDR2 SVGAGI. The CDR3 here is CASSSRASTEAFF. The DNA for the CDR3 is TGTGCCAGCAGTTCCAGGGCTAGCACTGAAGCTTTCTTT.

The J gene is TRBJ1-1, the V gene TRBV29-1; D remains ambiguous. CDR1 SQVTM and CDR2 ANQGSEA come from the germline V gene. The CDR3 is made up of 14 amino acids. V gave up 4 bases and J gave up 4 bases, with 16 bases separating them. The CDR3 loop is CSVGFYLGSTEAFF. The CDR3 DNA reads as TGCAGCGTTGGCTTCTATTTAGGAAGCACTGAAGCTTTCTTT.

J is TRBJ1-5 and V is TRBV18; D ambiguous. Trimming left V 1 base short and J 5 bases short, with 9 bases between. Germline V gives CDR1 KGHSH, CDR2 LQKENI. CDR3 size: 14 residues. In DNA, the CDR3 is TGTGCCAGCTCACCACAACCAGTTCATCAGCCCCAGCATTTT. The encoded protein is CASSPQPVHQPQHF. Full variable domain (rest looked up from reference TRBV18 and TRBJ1-5): NAGVMQNPRHLVRRRGQEARLRCSPMKGHSHVYWYRQLPEEGLKFMVYLQKENIIDESGMPKERFSAEFPKEGPSILRIQQVVRGDSAAYFCASSPQPVHQPQHFGDGTRLSIL.

The chain uses TRBV5-1 and TRBJ2-5, with unresolved D. V was cut by 1 base and J by 4 bases, with 14 bases left in between. Germline CDR1 and CDR2: SGHRS and YFSETQ. This CDR3 spans 15 amino acids. This chain's CDR3 is CASSLKNGVGETQYF. The CDR3 DNA follows: TGCGCCAGCAGCTTGAAGAATGGGGTCGGAGAGACCCAGTACTTC.

The V and J genes are TRBV10-3 and TRBJ2-4; no clear D gene. CDR3 length equals 17 residues. Germline V gene sequence: CDR1 ENHRY, CDR2 SYGVKD. The V end lost 2 bases, the J end lost 0 bases, and 14 bases lay between the germline ends. CDR3 loop: CAISESGSSLAKNIQYF. Written as DNA, the CDR3 is TGTGCCATCAGTGAGAGTGGTTCATCGCTAGCCAAAAACATTCAGTACTTC.

The chain links TRBV5-1 to TRBJ1-1, with D perhaps matching TRBD1 (5 bases). In germline, CDR1 is SGHRS, CDR2 YFSETQ. CDR3 size: 15 residues. The V end lost 0 bases, the J end lost 3 bases, and 12 bases lay between the germline ends. CDR3 sequence: CASSLDQGLDTEAFF. The CDR3 DNA follows: TGCGCCAGCAGCTTGGATCAGGGATTGGACACTGAAGCTTTCTTT.